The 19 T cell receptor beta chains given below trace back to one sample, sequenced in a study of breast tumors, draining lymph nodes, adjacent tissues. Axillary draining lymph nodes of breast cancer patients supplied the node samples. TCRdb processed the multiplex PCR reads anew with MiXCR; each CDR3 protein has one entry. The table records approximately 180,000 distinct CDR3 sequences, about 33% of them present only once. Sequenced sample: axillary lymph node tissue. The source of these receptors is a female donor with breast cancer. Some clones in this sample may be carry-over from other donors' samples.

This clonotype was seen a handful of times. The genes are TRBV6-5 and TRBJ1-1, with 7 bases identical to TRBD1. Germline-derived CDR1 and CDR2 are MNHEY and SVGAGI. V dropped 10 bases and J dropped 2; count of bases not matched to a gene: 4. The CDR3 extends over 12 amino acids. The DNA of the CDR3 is TGTGCCACCAGGACAGGCAACACTGAAGCTTTCTTT. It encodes CATRTGNTEAFF.

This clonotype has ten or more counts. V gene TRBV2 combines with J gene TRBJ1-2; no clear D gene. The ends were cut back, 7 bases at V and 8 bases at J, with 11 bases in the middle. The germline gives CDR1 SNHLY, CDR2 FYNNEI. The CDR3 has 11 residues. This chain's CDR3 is CASIVLEGYTF. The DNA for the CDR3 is TGTGCCAGCATTGTCTTAGAAGGCTACACCTTC.

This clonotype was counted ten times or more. The CDR3 sequence is CASGEGDGQPQHF. In DNA form, the CDR3 reads TGTGCCAGCGGTGAAGGGGATGGGCAGCCCCAGCATTTT. V and J are TRBV27 and TRBJ1-5, with TRBD1 as a possible D gene (5 bases). The CDR3 sequence is 13 residues long. Trimming took 8 bases from V and 7 from J, leaving 15 bases between them. Germline assignment: CDR1 MNHEY and CDR2 SMNVEV (reference sequence).

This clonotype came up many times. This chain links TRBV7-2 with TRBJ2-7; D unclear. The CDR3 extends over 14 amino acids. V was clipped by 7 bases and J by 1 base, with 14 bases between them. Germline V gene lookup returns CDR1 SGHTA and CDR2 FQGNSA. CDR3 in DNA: TGTGCCAGCACCCTATCGGCCGGATCCTACGAGCAGTACTTC. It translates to CASTLSAGSYEQYF. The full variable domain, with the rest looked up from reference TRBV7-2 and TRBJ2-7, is GAGVSQSPSNKVTEKGKDVELRCDPISGHTALYWYRQSLGQGLEFLIYFQGNSAPDKSGLPSDRFSAERTGGSVSTLTIQRTQQEDSAVYLCASTLSAGSYEQYFGPGTRLTVT.

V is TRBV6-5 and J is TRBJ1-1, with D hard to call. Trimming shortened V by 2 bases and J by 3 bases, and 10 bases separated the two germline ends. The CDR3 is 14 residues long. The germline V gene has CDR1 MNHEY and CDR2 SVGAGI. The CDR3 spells CASSYGRMDTEAFF. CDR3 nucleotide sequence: TGTGCCAGCAGTTACGGAAGGATGGACACTGAAGCTTTCTTT.

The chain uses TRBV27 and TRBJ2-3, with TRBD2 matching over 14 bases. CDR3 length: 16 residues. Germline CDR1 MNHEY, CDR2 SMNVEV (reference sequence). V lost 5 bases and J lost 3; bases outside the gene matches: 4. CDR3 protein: CASSTRLAGGTDTQYF. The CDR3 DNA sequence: TGTGCCAGCAGTACCAGACTAGCGGGAGGGACAGATACGCAGTATTTT.

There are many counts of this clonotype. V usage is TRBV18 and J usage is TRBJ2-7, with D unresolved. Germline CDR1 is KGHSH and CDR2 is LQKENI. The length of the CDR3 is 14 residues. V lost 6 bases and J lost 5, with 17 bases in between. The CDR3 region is CASSPLPSFHEQYF. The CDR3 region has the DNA TGTGCCAGCTCCCCCCTTCCTAGTTTCCACGAGCAGTACTTC.

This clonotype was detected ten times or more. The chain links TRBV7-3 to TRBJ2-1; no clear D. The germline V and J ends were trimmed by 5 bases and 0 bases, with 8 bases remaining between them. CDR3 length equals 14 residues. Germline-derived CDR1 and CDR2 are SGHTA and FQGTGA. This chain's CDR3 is CASSASSSYNEQFF. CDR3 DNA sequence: TGTGCCAGCAGCGCCAGCTCCTCCTACAATGAGCAGTTCTTC.

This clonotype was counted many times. The CDR3 nucleotides are TGTGCCAGCAGCTTGGCGGCCTCTTCTCGTCAGCAGTACTTC. It specifies CASSLAASSRQQYF. V gene TRBV5-6 combines with J gene TRBJ2-7; D is ambiguous. V dropped 0 bases and J dropped 8 bases, with 15 bases sitting between them. CDR1 and CDR2 (germline): SGHDT, YYEEEE. CDR3 length equals 14 residues. Drawing the rest from reference TRBV5-6 and TRBJ2-7, the complete variable domain is DAGVTQSPTHLIKTRGQQVTLRCSPKSGHDTVSWYQQALGQGPQFIFQYYEEEERQRGNFPDRFSGHQFPNYSSELNVNALLLGDSALYLCASSLAASSRQQYFGPGTRLTVT.

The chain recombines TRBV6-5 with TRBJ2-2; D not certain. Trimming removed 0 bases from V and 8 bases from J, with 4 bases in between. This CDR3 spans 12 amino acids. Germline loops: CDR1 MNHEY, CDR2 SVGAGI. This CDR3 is CASSYSNGELFF. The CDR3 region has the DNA TGTGCCAGCAGTTACTCGAATGGGGAGCTGTTTTTT.

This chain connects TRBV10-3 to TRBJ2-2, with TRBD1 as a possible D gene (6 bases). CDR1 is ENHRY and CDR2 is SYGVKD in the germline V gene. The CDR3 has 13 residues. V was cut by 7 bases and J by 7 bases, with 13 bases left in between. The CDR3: CAIKLTGVGELFF. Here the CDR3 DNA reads TGTGCCATCAAGTTGACAGGCGTCGGGGAGCTGTTTTTT.

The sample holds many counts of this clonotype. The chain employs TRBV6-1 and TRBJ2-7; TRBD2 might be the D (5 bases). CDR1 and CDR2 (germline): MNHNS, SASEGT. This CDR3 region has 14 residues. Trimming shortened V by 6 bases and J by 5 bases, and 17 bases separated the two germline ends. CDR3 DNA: TGTGCCAGCAGGGGCGGGCCCCCGAAGGACGAGCAGTACTTC. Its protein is CASRGGPPKDEQYF.

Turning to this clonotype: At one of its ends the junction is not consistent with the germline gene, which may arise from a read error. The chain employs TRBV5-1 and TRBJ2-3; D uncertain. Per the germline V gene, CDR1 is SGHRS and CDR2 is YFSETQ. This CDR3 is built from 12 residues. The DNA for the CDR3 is TGCGCCAGCAGCGATGAGGTGGATACGCACTATTTT. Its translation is CASSDEVDTHYF.

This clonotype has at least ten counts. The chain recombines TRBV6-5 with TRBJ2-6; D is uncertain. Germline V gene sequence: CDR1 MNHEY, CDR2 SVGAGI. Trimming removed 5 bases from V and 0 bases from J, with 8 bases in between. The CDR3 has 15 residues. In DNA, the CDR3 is TGTGCCAGCAGTACCCGAAACTCTGGGGCCAACGTCCTGACTTTC. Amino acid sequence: CASSTRNSGANVLTF.

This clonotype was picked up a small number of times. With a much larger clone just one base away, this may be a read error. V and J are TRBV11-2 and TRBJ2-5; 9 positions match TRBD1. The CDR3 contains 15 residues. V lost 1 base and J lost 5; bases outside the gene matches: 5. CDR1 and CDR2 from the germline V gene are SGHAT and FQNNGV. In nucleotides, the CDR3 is TGTGCCAGCAGCTTAGGGGACAGGGCGTTGGAGACCCAGTACTTC. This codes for CASSLGDRALETQYF.

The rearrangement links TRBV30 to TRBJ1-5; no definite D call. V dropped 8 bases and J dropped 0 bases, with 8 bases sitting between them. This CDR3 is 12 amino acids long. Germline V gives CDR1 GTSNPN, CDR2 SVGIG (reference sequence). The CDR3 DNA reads TGTGCCGCGGCAGCTAGCAATCAGCCCCAGCATTTT. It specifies CAAAASNQPQHF.

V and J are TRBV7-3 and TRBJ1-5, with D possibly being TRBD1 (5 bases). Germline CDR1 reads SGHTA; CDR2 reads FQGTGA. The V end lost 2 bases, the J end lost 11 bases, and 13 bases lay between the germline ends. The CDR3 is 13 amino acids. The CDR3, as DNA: TGTGCCAGCAGCTTAGGTCGGGGGGAGACCCAGCATTTT. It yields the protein CASSLGRGETQHF.

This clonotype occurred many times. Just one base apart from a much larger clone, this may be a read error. This CDR3 reads CASSLQGVGGIGELFF. The CDR3 nucleotides are TGTGCCAGCAGTCTACAAGGGGTAGGGGGAATCGGGGAGCTGTTTTTT. V gene TRBV25-1 combines with J gene TRBJ2-2; D might be TRBD1 (6 bases). Germline V CDR1 and CDR2: MGHDK, SYGVNS. The length of the CDR3 is 16 residues. Trimming cost V 5 bases and J 7 bases, with 20 bases left between them.

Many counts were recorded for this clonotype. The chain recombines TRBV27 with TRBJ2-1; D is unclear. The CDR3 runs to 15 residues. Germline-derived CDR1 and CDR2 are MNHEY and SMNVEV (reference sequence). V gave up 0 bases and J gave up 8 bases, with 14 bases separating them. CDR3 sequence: CASSLSGDLWDEQFF. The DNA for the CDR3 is TGTGCCAGCAGTTTATCCGGCGACCTGTGGGATGAGCAGTTCTTC.